This T cell receptor (beta chain) is drawn from a study of T cells expressing NK-cell markers (dated by TCRdb to between 2020 and 2021). For the wider study: About 8 donors provided sorted CD3+CD56+NKG2C+, CD3+CD56+NKG2C- and CD3+CD56-NKG2C+ T-cell subsets, whose TCR beta-chain repertoires were profiled. Sequencing of the libraries produced 2 x 150 bp reads on Illumina HiSeq 2000/2500, MiSeq or NextSeq. The study sequenced eight donors, all healthy volunteers chosen at random: three men and five women. Of the eight sequenced donors, seven were found to be HCMV-seropositive and one was found to be HCMV-seronegative.

The reads were generated on an Illumina HiSeq 2000. 5'RACE template switching, by which a universal primer site and unique molecular identifiers were added, was used to make TCR beta cDNA libraries. Synthesis of cDNA was primed from the TCR beta constant segment and was followed by two consecutive PCR amplification steps. The paper's data handling went like this. MIGEC was used to demultiplex reads and group reads by UMI, and MiTCR was used to assemble and quantify clonotypes. To remove erroneous sequences, TCR cDNA sequences were retained only when supported by two or more reads. The tcR package was used for downstream repertoire analysis, with clonotypes matched between fractions based on CDR3 nucleotide sequence plus V segment. VDJmatch was used to annotate antigen specificity against VDJdb, with one amino acid substitution in CDR3 permitted. TCRdb reprocessed the reads, and each CDR3 protein sequence is entered once, without DNA. The V and J calls here are based on TCRdb, not the publication. The sample table records under 600,000 distinct CDR3 sequences. The ten largest make up around 1.4% of the sample.

Worth noting for this clonotype: It has no known antigen specificity.

For CDR1 and CDR2, the germline V gene lists MNHEY and SVGAGI. The CDR3 numbers 18 residues from cysteine through phenylalanine. No DNA is listed. A commercial ELISA kit detecting HCMV-specific IgG in serum was used to determine HCMV serostatus. Ficoll density gradient centrifugation was used to isolate peripheral blood mononuclear cells from blood. General study outcomes and caveats: Whether the expanded NKG2C-expressing T cell clones were specific for HCMV antigens remained unclear. In more than 5 donors, the dominant CD3+CD56+NKG2C+ clonotypes ranked among the top 10 CD8+ clonotypes, making up roughly 1.0-8% of CD8+ T cells. Those dominant clonotypes were again the most abundant among CD3+CD56-NKG2C+ cells in four donors, at roughly 25-60.1%.

The TCR comes from a woman between 50 and 59 years old in good health. Donor details come from another sample of the same person, matched by shared clones. Sequencing was carried out using blood T cells: a sorted CD56 or NKG2C T cell subset, CD4+ or CD8+ T cells, or bulk PBMC T cells (not recorded which). The receptor chain draws on TRBV6-5 and TRBJ2-2; TCRdb's D gene call, TRBD1, goes unchecked for lack of DNA. The CDR3 here reads CASSHLRLWKGATGELFF.